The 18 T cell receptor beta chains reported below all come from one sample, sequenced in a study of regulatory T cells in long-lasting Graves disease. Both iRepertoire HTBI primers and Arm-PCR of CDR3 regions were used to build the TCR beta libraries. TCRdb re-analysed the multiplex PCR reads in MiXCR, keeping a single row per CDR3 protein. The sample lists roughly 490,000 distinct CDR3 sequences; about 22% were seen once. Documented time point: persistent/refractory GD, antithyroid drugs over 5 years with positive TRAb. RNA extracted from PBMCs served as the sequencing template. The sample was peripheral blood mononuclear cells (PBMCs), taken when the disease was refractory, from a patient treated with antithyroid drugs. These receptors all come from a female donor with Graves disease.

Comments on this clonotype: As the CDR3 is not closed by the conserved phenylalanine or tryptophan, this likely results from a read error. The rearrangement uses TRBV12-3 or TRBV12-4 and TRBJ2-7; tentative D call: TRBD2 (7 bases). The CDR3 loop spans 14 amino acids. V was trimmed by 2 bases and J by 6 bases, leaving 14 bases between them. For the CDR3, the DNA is TGTGCCAGCAGTTTATTTCGGGGAGGGGGCGAGCAGTACCTC. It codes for CASSLFRGGGEQYL.

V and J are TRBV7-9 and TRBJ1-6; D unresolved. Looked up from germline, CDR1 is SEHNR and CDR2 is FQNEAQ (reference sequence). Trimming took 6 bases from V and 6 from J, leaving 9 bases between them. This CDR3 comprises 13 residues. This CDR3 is CASRPGLNSPLHF. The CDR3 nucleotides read TGTGCCAGCAGGCCGGGTCTTAATTCACCCCTCCACTTT.

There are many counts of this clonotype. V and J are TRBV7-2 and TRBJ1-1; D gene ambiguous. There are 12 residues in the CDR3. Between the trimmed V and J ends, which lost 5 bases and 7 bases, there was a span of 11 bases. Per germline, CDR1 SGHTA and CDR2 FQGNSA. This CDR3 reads CASSGRGYEAFF. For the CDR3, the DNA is TGTGCCAGCAGCGGAAGAGGGTATGAAGCTTTCTTT.

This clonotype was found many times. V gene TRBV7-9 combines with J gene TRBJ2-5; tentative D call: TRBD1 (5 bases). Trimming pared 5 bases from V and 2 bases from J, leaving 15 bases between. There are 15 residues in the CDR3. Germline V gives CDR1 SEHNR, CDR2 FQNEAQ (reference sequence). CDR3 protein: CASSAPRVRQETQYF. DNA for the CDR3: TGTGCCAGCAGCGCCCCCAGGGTTAGGCAAGAGACCCAGTACTTC.

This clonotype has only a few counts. The CDR3: CASRLRQKNTEAFF. As DNA, the CDR3 is TGTGCCAGCAGACTCAGACAGAAAAACACTGAAGCTTTCTTT. V usage is TRBV7-2 and J usage is TRBJ1-1; weak D call: TRBD1 (5 bases). This CDR3 has 14 amino acids. The V gene's germline CDR1 is SGHTA and CDR2 FQGNSA. V was pared by 6 bases and J by 2 bases, with 13 bases between.

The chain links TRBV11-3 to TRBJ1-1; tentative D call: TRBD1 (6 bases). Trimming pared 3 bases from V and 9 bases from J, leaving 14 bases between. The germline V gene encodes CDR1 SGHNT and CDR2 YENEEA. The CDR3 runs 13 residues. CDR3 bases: TGTGCCAGCAGCTTGAACAGGGTTATCCAAGCTTTCTTT. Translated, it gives CASSLNRVIQAFF.

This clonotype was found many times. The CDR3 nucleotides read TGTGCCAGCAGCTTAGGAGGGACAGGGTCAGAGACCCAGTACTTC. Its translation is CASSLGGTGSETQYF. The V and J genes are TRBV13 and TRBJ2-5, with 9 bases that match TRBD1. J lost 4 bases, V lost 0 bases, and 3 bases had no gene match. There are 15 residues in the CDR3. Per germline, CDR1 PRHDT and CDR2 FYEKMQ (reference sequence).

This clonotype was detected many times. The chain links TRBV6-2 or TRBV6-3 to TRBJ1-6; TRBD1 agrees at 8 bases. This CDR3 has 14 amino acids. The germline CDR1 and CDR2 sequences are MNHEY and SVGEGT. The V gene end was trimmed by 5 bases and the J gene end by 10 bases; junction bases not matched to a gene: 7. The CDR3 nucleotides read TGTGCCAGCAGTAGACAGGGGTCGCAATCACCCCTCCACTTT. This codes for CASSRQGSQSPLHF.

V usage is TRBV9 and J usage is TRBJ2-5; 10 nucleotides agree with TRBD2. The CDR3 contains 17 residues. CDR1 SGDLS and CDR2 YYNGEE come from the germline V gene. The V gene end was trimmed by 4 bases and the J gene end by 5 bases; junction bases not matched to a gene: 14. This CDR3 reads CASSYRGSGGTLETQYF. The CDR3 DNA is TGTGCCAGCAGCTACCGGGGTAGCGGGGGGACCCTGGAGACCCAGTACTTC.

Written as DNA, the CDR3 is TGTGCCAGCAGCTTATCAGTTAGCGGCATATATGGCTACACCTTC. Translated: CASSLSVSGIYGYTF. The rearrangement uses TRBV7-9 and TRBJ1-2, with D unclear. The CDR3 extends over 15 amino acids. Trimming pared 2 bases from V and 5 bases from J, leaving 15 bases between. Per germline, CDR1 SEHNR and CDR2 FQNEAQ (reference sequence). Full variable domain (rest looked up from reference TRBV7-9 and TRBJ1-2): DTGVSQNPRHKITKRGQNVTFRCDPISEHNRLYWYRQTLGQGPEFLTYFQNEAQLEKSRLLSDRFSAERPKGSFSTLEIQRTEQGDSAMYLCASSLSVSGIYGYTFGSGTRLTVV.

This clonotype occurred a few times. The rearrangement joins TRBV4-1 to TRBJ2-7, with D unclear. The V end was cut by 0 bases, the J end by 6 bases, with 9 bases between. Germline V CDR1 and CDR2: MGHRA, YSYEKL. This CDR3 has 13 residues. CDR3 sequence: CASSQEMGTEQYF. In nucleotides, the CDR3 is TGCGCCAGCAGCCAAGAAATGGGAACCGAGCAGTACTTC.

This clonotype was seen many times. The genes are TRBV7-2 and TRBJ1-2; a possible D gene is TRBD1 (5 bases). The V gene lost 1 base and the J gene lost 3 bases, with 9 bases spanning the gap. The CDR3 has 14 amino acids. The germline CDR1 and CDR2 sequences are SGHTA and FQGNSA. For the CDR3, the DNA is TGTGCCAGCAGCTTAGGCAGGGCCGACTATGGCTACACCTTC. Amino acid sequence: CASSLGRADYGYTF.

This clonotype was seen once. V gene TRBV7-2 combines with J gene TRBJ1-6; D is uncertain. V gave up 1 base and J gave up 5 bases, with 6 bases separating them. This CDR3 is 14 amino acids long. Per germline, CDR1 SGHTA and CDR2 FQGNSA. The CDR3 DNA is TGTGCCAGCAGCTTAGTACACGATAATTCACCCCTCCACTTT. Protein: CASSLVHDNSPLHF.

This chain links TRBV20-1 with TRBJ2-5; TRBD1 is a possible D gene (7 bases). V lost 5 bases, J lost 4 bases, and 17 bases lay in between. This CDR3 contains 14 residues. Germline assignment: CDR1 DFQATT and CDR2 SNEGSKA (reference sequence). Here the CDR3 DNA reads TGCAGTGCTCCCCGGAGGGGGCAATCAGAGACCCAGTACTTC. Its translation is CSAPRRGQSETQYF.

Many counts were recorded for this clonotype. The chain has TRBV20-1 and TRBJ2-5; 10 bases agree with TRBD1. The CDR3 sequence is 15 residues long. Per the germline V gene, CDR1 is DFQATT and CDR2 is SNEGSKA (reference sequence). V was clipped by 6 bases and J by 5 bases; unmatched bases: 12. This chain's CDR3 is CSASSGQGVEETQYF. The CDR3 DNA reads TGCAGTGCCTCCTCTGGACAGGGGGTAGAGGAGACCCAGTACTTC.

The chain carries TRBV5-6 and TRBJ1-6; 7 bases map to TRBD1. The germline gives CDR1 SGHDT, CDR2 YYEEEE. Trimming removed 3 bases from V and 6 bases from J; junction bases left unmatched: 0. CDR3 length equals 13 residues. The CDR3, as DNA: TGTGCCAGCAGCTGGGACAGTAATTCACCCCTCCACTTT. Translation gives CASSWDSNSPLHF.

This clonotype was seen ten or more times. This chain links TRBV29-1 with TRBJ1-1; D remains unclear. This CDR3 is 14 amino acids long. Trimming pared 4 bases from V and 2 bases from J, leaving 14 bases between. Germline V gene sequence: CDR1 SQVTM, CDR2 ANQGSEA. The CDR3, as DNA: TGCAGCGTTGTTGGCCAGTCTTCTAACACTGAAGCTTTCTTT. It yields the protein CSVVGQSSNTEAFF.

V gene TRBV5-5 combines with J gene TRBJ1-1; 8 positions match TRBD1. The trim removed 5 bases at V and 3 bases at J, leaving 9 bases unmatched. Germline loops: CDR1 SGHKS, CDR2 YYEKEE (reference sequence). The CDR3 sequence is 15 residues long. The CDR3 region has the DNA TGTGCCAGCAGTTCTGGTCAGGGGGCATACACTGAAGCTTTCTTT. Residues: CASSSGQGAYTEAFF.